In this sample, the clone carrying this T cell receptor (beta chain) turned up a few times. The sample comes from a study of blood T cell repertoires in COVID-19. Whole-study context: Nucleic acid was either cDNA or gDNA, and it came from T cells, B-cell-depleted T cells, or PBMCs.

Sequenced by immunoSEQ multiplex PCR; TCRdb stores in-frame clones only, minus some. The sample records about 490,000 clones, approximately 85% being singletons. Germline lookup yields CDR1 GTSNPN and CDR2 SVGIG (reference sequence). This CDR3 region has 13 residues. Deletions cut 0 bases from V and 6 bases from J, with 12 bases between. Sequenced material: peripheral blood. The V call is TRBV30, the J call TRBJ2-7, with a weak D call TRBD2 (5 bases). This TCR derives from a human donor in a cohort sampled during active COVID-19. The CDR3 DNA is TGTGCCTGGAGTGTACTAGGGCACAGCGAGCAGTACTTC. Translated: CAWSVLGHSEQYF. The whole variable domain, filled in from reference TRBV30 and TRBJ2-7, reads SQTIHQWPATLVQPVGSPLSLECTVEGTSNPNLYWYRQAAGRGLQLLFYSVGIGQISSEVPQNLSASRPQDRQFILSSKKLLLSDSGFYLCAWSVLGHSEQYFGPGTRLTVT.